This TCR beta chain was sequenced during a study of blood T cell repertoires in COVID-19. The CDR3 length is 15 residues. Losses at the gene ends were 3 bases for V and 4 bases for J; bases not matched to a gene: 7. Germline loops: CDR1 SGDLS, CDR2 YYNGEE. The data were produced by immunoSEQ multiplex PCR, yet TCRdb's version contains in-frame clones alone and is incomplete. The data contain roughly 400,000 clones, 87% of them singletons. The chain has TRBV9 and TRBJ1-5, with 7 bases aligning to TRBD1. The clonotype originates from a woman in her fifties or sixties who had recovered from COVID-19. The sequenced sample consisted of PBMCs or T cells enriched from blood (not recorded which). The chain's CDR3 is CASSEGPGQNQPQHF. The CDR3 DNA follows: TGTGCCAGCAGCGAGGGGCCGGGACAGAATCAGCCCCAGCATTTT.